This T cell receptor (beta chain) came from a study of T cell changes during pregnancy in multiple sclerosis. Measured with immunoSEQ multiplex PCR; TCRdb has only the in-frame clones, and not every one. The top ten clones hold about 3.5% of a sample with around 55,000 clones, approximately 94% of them seen once. This material consisted of CD8+ T cells from peripheral blood mononuclear cells, taken in the third trimester of pregnancy. The receptor was derived from a female donor with multiple sclerosis, enrolled in a pregnancy study.

CDR3: CASSQDGGGSGNTIYF. CDR3 bases: TGCGCCAGCAGCCAAGATGGTGGGGGCAGTGGAAACACCATATATTTT. This rearrangement joins TRBV4-3 to TRBJ1-3; TRBD1 is a possible D gene (6 bases). V was shortened by 0 bases and J by 3 bases, with 12 bases between the two germline ends. The CDR3 is 16 residues long. Germline V gene lookup returns CDR1 LGHNA and CDR2 YSLEER.